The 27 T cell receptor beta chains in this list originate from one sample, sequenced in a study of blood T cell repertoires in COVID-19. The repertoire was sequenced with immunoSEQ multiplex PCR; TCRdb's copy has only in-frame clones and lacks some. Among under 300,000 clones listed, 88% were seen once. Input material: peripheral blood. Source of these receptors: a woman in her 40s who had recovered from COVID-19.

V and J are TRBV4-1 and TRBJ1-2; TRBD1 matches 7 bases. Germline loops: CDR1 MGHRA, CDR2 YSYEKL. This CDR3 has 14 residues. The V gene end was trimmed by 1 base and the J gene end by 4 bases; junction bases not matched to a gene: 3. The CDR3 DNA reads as TGCGCCAGCAGCCAAGGCGACAGGGCCTATGGCTACACCTTC. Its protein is CASSQGDRAYGYTF.

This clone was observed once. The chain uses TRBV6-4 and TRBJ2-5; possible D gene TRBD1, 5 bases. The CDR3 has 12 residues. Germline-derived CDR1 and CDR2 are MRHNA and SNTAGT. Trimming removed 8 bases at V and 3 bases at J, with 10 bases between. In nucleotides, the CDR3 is TGTGCCAGCGGCGAAGGGGAAGAGACCCAGTACTTC. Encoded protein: CASGEGEETQYF.

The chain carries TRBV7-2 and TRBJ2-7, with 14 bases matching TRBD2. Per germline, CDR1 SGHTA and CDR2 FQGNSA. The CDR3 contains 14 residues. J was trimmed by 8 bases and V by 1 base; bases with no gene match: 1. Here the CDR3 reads CASSLGLAGGKQYF. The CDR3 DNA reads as TGTGCCAGCAGCTTAGGACTAGCGGGAGGGAAGCAGTACTTC.

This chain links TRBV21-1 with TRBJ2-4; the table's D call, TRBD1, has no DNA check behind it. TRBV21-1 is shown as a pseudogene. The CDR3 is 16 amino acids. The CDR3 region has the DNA TGTGCCAGCACCAACCGACAGGGCCTAGCCAAAAACATTCAGTACTTC. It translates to CASTNRQGLAKNIQYF.

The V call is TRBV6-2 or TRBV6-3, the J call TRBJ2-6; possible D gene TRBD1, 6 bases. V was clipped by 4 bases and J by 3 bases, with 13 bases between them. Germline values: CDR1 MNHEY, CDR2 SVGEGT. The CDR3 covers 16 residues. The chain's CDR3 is CASSSYRRGGANVLTF. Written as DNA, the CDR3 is TGTGCCAGCAGTTCCTACCGCAGGGGTGGGGCCAACGTCCTGACTTTC.

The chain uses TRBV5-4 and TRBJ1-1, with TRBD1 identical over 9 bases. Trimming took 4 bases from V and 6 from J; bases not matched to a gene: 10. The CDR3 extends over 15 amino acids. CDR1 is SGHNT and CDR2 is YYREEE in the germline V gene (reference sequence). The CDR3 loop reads CASSPRDRVSAEAFF. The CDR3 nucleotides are TGTGCCAGCAGCCCCCGGGACAGGGTGTCCGCTGAAGCTTTCTTT. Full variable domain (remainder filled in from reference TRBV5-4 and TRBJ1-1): ETGVTQSPTHLIKTRGQQVTLRCSSQSGHNTVSWYQQALGQGPQFIFQYYREEENGRGNFPPRFSGLQFPNYSSELNVNALELDDSALYLCASSPRDRVSAEAFFGQGTRLTVV.

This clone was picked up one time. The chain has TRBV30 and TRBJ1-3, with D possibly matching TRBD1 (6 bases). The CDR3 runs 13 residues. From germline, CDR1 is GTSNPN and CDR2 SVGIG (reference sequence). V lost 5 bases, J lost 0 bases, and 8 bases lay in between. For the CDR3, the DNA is TGTGCCTGGTCACAGGGCTCTGGAAACACCATATATTTT. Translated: CAWSQGSGNTIYF.

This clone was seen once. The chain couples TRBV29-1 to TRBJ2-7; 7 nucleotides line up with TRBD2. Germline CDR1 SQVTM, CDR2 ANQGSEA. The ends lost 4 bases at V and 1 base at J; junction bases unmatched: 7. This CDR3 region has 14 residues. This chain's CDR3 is CSVGRPGGSYEQYF. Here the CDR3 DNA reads TGCAGCGTTGGGAGACCCGGGGGGTCCTACGAGCAGTACTTC.

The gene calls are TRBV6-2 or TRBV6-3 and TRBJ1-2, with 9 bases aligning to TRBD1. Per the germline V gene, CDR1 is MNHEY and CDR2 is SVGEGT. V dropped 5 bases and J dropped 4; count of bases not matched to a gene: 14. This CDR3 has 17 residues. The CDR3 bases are TGTGCCAGCAGTCACCCACTGGACAGGGGTCGGGGCTATGGCTACACCTTC. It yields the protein CASSHPLDRGRGYGYTF.

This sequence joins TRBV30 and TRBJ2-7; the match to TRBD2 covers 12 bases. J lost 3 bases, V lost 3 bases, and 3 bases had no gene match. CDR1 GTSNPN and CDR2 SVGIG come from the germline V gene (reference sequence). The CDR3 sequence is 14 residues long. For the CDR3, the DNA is TGTGCCTGGAGAGGGGGACTAGCGGGCTACGAGCAGTACTTC. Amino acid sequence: CAWRGGLAGYEQYF.

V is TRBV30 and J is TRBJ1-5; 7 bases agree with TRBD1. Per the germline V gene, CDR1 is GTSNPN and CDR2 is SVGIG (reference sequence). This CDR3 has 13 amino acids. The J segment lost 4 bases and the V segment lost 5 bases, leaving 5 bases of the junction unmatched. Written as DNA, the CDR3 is TGTGCCTGGGGGAGACAGGGAAATCAGCCCCAGCATTTT. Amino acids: CAWGRQGNQPQHF.

CDR3 protein: CASSFQLAPPGTQYF. The CDR3 coding sequence is TGTGCCAGCAGCTTCCAACTAGCGCCCCCGGGGACCCAGTACTTC. The chain employs TRBV7-2 and TRBJ2-5; 7 bases align to TRBD2. The CDR3 totals 15 residues. The V gene end was trimmed by 3 bases and the J gene end by 7 bases; junction bases not matched to a gene: 11. Per germline, CDR1 SGHTA and CDR2 FQGNSA.

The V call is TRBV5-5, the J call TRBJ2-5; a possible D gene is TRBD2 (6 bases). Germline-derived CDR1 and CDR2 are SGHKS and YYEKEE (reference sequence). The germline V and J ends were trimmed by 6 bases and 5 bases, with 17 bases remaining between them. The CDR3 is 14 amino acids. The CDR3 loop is CASIWDLGRETQYF. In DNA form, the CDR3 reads TGTGCCAGCATCTGGGACTTGGGAAGGGAGACCCAGTACTTC.

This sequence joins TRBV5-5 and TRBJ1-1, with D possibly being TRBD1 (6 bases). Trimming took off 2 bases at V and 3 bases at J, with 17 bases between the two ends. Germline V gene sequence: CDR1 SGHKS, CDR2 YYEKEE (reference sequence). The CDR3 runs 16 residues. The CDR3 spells CASSLGAGPGDTEAFF. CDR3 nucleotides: TGTGCCAGCAGCTTAGGTGCAGGCCCAGGGGACACTGAAGCTTTCTTT. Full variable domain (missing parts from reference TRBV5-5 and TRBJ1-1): DAGVTQSPTHLIKTRGQQVTLRCSPISGHKSVSWYQQVLGQGPQFIFQYYEKEERGRGNFPDRFSARQFPNYSSELNVNALLLGDSALYLCASSLGAGPGDTEAFFGQGTRLTVV.

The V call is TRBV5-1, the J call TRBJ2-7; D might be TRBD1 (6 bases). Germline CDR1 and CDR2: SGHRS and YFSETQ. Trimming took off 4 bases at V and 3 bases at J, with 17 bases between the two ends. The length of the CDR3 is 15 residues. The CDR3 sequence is CASSPEGVALYEQYF. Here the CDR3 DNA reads TGCGCCAGCAGCCCCGAGGGGGTAGCCCTCTACGAGCAGTACTTC. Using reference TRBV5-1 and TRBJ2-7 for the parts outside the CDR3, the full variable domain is KAGVTQTPRYLIKTRGQQVTLSCSPISGHRSVSWYQQTPGQGLQFLFEYFSETQRNKGNFPGRFSGRQFSNSRSEMNVSTLELGDSALYLCASSPEGVALYEQYFGPGTRLTVT.

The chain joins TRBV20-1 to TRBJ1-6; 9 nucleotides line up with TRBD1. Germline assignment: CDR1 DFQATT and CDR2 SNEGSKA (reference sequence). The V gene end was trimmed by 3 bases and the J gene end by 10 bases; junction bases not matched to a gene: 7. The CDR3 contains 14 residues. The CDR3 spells CSASAGQGESPLHF. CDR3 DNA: TGCAGTGCTAGTGCGGGACAGGGAGAATCACCCCTCCACTTT.

CDR3: CASSYLAGGSTDTQYF. The CDR3 region has the DNA TGTGCCAGCAGTTACTTGGCGGGAGGGTCCACAGATACGCAGTATTTT. This chain joins TRBV6-2 or TRBV6-3 and TRBJ2-3; 9 positions match TRBD2. J was trimmed by 2 bases and V by 1 base; bases with no gene match: 4. CDR1 is MNHEY and CDR2 is SVGEGT in the germline V gene. The CDR3 extends over 16 amino acids.

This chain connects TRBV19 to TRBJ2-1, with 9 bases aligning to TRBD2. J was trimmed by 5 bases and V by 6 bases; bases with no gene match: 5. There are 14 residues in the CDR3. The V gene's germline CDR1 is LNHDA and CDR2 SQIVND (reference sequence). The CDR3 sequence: CASSPGLADNEQFF. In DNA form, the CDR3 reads TGTGCCAGTAGCCCGGGACTAGCAGACAATGAGCAGTTCTTC.

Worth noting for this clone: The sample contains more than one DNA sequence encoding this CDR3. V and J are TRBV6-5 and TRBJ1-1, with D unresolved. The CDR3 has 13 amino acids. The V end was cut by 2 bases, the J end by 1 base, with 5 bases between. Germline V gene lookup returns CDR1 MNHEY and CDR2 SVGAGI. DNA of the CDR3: TGTGCCAGCAGTTACGCGGGGAACACTGAAGCTTTCTTT. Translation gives CASSYAGNTEAFF.

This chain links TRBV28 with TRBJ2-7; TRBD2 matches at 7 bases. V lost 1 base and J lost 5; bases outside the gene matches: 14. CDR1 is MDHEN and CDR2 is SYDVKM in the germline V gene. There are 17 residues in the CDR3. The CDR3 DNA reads TGTGCCAGCAGTTTATTTGGGGAGGGAGCAGGGCACAACGAGCAGTACGTC. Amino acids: CASSLFGEGAGHNEQYV.

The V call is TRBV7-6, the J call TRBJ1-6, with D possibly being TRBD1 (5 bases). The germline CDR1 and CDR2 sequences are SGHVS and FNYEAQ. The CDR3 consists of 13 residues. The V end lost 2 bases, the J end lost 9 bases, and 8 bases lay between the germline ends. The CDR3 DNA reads TGTGCCAGCAGCTTATCCGGGGGTTCACCCCTCCACTTT. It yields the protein CASSLSGGSPLHF.

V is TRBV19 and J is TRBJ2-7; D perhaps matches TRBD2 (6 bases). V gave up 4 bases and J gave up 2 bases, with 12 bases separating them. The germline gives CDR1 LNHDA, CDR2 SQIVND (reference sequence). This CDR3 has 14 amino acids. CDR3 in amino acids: CASSRGGGTYEQYF. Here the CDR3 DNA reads TGTGCCAGTAGTAGGGGAGGCGGGACCTACGAGCAGTACTTC.

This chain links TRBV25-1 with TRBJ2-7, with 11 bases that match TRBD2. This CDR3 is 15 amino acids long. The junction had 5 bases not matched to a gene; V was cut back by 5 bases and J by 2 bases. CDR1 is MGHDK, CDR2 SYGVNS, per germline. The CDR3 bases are TGTGCCAGCAGTCCCGGGACTAGCGGAACCTACGAGCAGTACTTC. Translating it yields CASSPGTSGTYEQYF.

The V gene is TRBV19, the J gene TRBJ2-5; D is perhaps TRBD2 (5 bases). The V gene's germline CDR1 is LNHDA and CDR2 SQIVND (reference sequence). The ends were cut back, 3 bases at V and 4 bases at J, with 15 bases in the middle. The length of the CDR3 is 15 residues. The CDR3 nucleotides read TGTGCCAGTAGTATTGGCGGGCGGAGGTTAGAGACCCAGTACTTC. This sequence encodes CASSIGGRRLETQYF.

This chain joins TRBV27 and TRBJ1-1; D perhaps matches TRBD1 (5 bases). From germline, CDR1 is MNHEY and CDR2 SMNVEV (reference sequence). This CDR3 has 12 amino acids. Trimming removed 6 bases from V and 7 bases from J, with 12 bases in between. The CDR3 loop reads CASSTRGYEAFF. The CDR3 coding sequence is TGTGCCAGCAGCACCCGGGGGTATGAAGCTTTCTTT.

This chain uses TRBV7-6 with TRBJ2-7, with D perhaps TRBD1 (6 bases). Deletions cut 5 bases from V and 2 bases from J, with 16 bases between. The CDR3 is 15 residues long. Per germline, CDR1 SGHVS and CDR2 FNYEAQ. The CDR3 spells CASSPPRTATYEQYF. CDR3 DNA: TGTGCCAGCAGCCCACCCCGGACAGCAACCTACGAGCAGTACTTC.

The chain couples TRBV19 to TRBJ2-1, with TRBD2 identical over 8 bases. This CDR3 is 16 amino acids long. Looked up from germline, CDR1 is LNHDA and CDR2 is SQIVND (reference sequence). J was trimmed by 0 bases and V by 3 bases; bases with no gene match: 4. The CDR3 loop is CASSIRGTSSYNEQFF. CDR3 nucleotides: TGTGCCAGTAGTATTCGGGGGACTAGCTCCTACAATGAGCAGTTCTTC.